The 8 T cell receptor beta chains listed next were all sequenced from one sample in a study of cytomegalovirus exposure and HLA in healthy donors. PCR used 60 Vbeta primers and 13 Jbeta primers. Clones were sequenced by immunoSEQ multiplex PCR, and TCRdb holds only the in-frame ones, with some missing. The data hold 85,000 to 100,000 clones, with 60% to 65% observed a single time. The source material was PBMCs. These receptors all stem from a human donor in good health.

This clone was recorded a few times. The V and J genes are TRBV6-5 and TRBJ1-2, with TRBD1 matching 9 bases. Germline V gives CDR1 MNHEY, CDR2 SVGAGI. V lost 6 bases, J lost 7 bases, and 6 bases stayed unmatched. The length of the CDR3 is 13 residues. Here the CDR3 DNA reads TGTGCCAGCAGAGGGACAGGGTGGGGTGGCTACACCTTC. Translating it yields CASRGTGWGGYTF.

In this sample, this clone turned up a few times. The rearrangement joins TRBV5-1 to TRBJ2-5; TRBD2 matches at 8 bases. Trimming removed 0 bases from V and 5 bases from J; junction bases left unmatched: 6. There are 15 residues in the CDR3. CDR1 SGHRS and CDR2 YFSETQ come from the germline V gene. In DNA form, the CDR3 reads TGCGCCAGCAGCTTGGCCGGGGGGGGGCAGGAGACCCAGTACTTC. This codes for CASSLAGGGQETQYF.

The gene calls are TRBV6-5 and TRBJ2-1; D may be TRBD1 (5 bases). Trimming removed 5 bases from V and 4 bases from J, with 15 bases in between. The CDR3 consists of 15 residues. Looked up from germline, CDR1 is MNHEY and CDR2 is SVGAGI. The CDR3 DNA reads as TGTGCCAGCAGTCACAGGAATATCAGGTACAATGAGCAGTTCTTC. Its translation is CASSHRNIRYNEQFF.

The chain joins TRBV2 to TRBJ1-6; 11 bases agree with TRBD1. The length of the CDR3 is 14 residues. V trimming: 6 bases; J trimming: 9 bases; junction bases outside the gene matches: 4. Germline CDR1 SNHLY, CDR2 FYNNEI. DNA of the CDR3: TGTGCCAGCAGGGATGGGACAGGGGGTTCACCCCTCCACTTT. It encodes CASRDGTGGSPLHF.

The chain carries TRBV7-9 and TRBJ2-5, with 7 bases identical to TRBD2. The CDR3 spans 15 residues. Germline values: CDR1 SEHNR, CDR2 FQNEAQ (reference sequence). Trimming cost V 6 bases and J 4 bases; bases outside gene matches: 11. CDR3 residues: CASSPSGALSETQYF. CDR3 nucleotides: TGTGCCAGCAGTCCTAGCGGTGCTCTATCAGAGACCCAGTACTTC.

This chain uses TRBV7-9 with TRBJ1-5; no clear D. There are 14 residues in the CDR3. Between the trimmed V and J ends, which lost 1 base and 3 bases, there was a span of 7 bases. Germline CDR1 and CDR2: SEHNR and FQNEAQ (reference sequence). The CDR3 DNA reads TGTGCCAGCAGCTTAGGCAGGTTCAATCAGCCCCAGCATTTT. This translates into CASSLGRFNQPQHF. The whole variable domain, filled in from reference TRBV7-9 and TRBJ1-5, reads DTGVSQNPRHKITKRGQNVTFRCDPISEHNRLYWYRQTLGQGPEFLTYFQNEAQLEKSRLLSDRFSAERPKGSFSTLEIQRTEQGDSAMYLCASSLGRFNQPQHFGDGTRLSIL.

The chain uses TRBV5-1 and TRBJ2-7, with 10 bases aligning to TRBD1. The J segment lost 3 bases and the V segment lost 4 bases, leaving 4 bases of the junction unmatched. The CDR3 sequence is 14 residues long. CDR1 and CDR2 (germline): SGHRS, YFSETQ. The CDR3 DNA reads as TGCGCCAGCAGCAAAGGGGACAGGGGCTACGAGCAGTACTTC. Its translation: CASSKGDRGYEQYF. Full variable domain (outside the CDR3, taken from reference TRBV5-1 and TRBJ2-7): KAGVTQTPRYLIKTRGQQVTLSCSPISGHRSVSWYQQTPGQGLQFLFEYFSETQRNKGNFPGRFSGRQFSNSRSEMNVSTLELGDSALYLCASSKGDRGYEQYFGPGTRLTVT.

On this clone: The sample holds other DNA sequences that translate to the same CDR3. CDR3 region: CASSSPPSRINTEAFF. For the CDR3, the DNA is TGTGCCAGCAGCTCACCCCCGAGCAGGATTAACACTGAAGCTTTCTTT. The chain recombines TRBV7-2 with TRBJ1-1, with D uncertain. Germline V gives CDR1 SGHTA, CDR2 FQGNSA. The CDR3 runs to 16 residues. The V end lost 4 bases, the J end lost 2 bases, and 17 bases lay between the germline ends.